A single sample is the source of the 14 T cell receptor beta chains below, sequenced in a study of T cells after yellow fever vaccination. Each CDR3 protein is one row after TCRdb ran MiXCR on the 5' RACE reads. The sample has 310,000 or so distinct CDR3 sequences, around 6.8% seen once. The sample consisted of PBMCs, taken approximately 40 days after the first yellow fever vaccination. The receptors shown here come from a man between 18 and 29 years old who received the YFV17D yellow fever vaccine.

This clonotype has only a few counts. V usage is TRBV13 and J usage is TRBJ2-3; 7 bases align to TRBD2. The V and J ends lost 2 bases and 4 bases, in that order; junction bases with no gene match: 6. This CDR3 is 15 amino acids long. The germline gives CDR1 PRHDT, CDR2 FYEKMQ (reference sequence). CDR3 DNA sequence: TGTGCCAGCAGCTTAAGCGGGGAGGGGCCAGATACGCAGTATTTT. This sequence encodes CASSLSGEGPDTQYF.

This clonotype was counted many times. The rearrangement joins TRBV6-2 or TRBV6-3 to TRBJ2-7; 9 nucleotides agree with TRBD1. This CDR3 contains 15 residues. CDR1 is MNHEY and CDR2 is SVGEGT in the germline V gene. Trimming removed 5 bases from V and 3 bases from J; junction bases left unmatched: 8. CDR3 sequence: CASSRRGTGNYEQYF. CDR3 nucleotides: TGTGCCAGCAGTCGACGCGGGACAGGGAACTACGAGCAGTACTTC.

This chain connects TRBV7-2 to TRBJ2-1, with 10 bases identical to TRBD2. Unmatched junction bases numbered 7, after V lost 5 bases and J lost 6 bases. The CDR3 sequence is 15 residues long. Germline loops: CDR1 SGHTA, CDR2 FQGNSA. DNA for the CDR3: TGTGCCAGCAGCCCGCAGCGGGGGGGCCTCAATGAGCAGTTCTTC. Translated: CASSPQRGGLNEQFF.

The CDR3 region has the DNA TGTGCCAGCAGCGACGGGACAGGTTACCAAGAGACCCAGTACTTC. Protein sequence: CASSDGTGYQETQYF. This chain links TRBV9 with TRBJ2-5; 8 bases are a match to TRBD1. Per germline, CDR1 SGDLS and CDR2 YYNGEE. The CDR3 is 15 amino acids. Trimming at V came to 3 bases and at J to 0 bases, leaving 4 bases not matched to a gene.

For this clonotype: A much larger clone differs from this one at a single base, so this may be a read error. The chain uses TRBV6-1 and TRBJ2-1; D tentatively reads TRBD1 or TRBD2 (6 bases each). V lost 7 bases to trimming and J lost 6 bases, with 13 bases between them. The CDR3 has 13 amino acids. Germline CDR1 and CDR2: MNHNS and SASEGT. CDR3 bases: TGTGCCAGCAATGTACAGGGAGGCAATGAGCAGTTCTTC. It translates to CASNVQGGNEQFF.

This clonotype was counted a few times. V and J are TRBV5-1 and TRBJ2-5; D perhaps matches TRBD1 (6 bases). V was clipped by 3 bases and J by 2 bases, with 14 bases between them. Germline values: CDR1 SGHRS, CDR2 YFSETQ. This CDR3 region has 15 residues. In nucleotides, the CDR3 is TGCGCCAGCAGCTCCCCACAGGGTGGGCAAGAGACCCAGTACTTC. Encoded protein: CASSSPQGGQETQYF. Looking up the rest from reference TRBV5-1 and TRBJ2-5 gives the full variable domain: KAGVTQTPRYLIKTRGQQVTLSCSPISGHRSVSWYQQTPGQGLQFLFEYFSETQRNKGNFPGRFSGRQFSNSRSEMNVSTLELGDSALYLCASSSPQGGQETQYFGPGTRLLVL.

The chain has TRBV4-3 and TRBJ1-1; TRBD1 matches at 7 bases. CDR1 is LGHNA, CDR2 YSLEER, per germline. The ends lost 3 bases at V and 4 bases at J; junction bases unmatched: 5. CDR3 length: 14 residues. This CDR3 reads CASSHKGAATEAFF. Here the CDR3 DNA reads TGCGCCAGCAGCCATAAGGGGGCGGCCACTGAAGCTTTCTTT.

The sample holds a few counts of this clonotype. The V and J genes are TRBV18 and TRBJ2-4; D is unresolved. Germline V gene lookup returns CDR1 KGHSH and CDR2 LQKENI. The CDR3 length is 17 residues. Trimming stripped 0 bases from V and 0 bases from J, with 12 bases between. Here the CDR3 reads CASSPPNRFLAKNIQYF. The CDR3 DNA sequence: TGTGCCAGCTCACCACCGAATAGGTTCCTAGCCAAAAACATTCAGTACTTC.

This clonotype was observed a few times. The rearrangement links TRBV19 to TRBJ2-3; 9 nucleotides line up with TRBD2. This CDR3 spans 15 amino acids. Trimming cost V 6 bases and J 5 bases; bases outside gene matches: 9. Germline values: CDR1 LNHDA, CDR2 SQIVND (reference sequence). As DNA, the CDR3 is TGTGCCAGTAGCCCTTCTAGCGGGGCGGGAGATACGCAGTATTTT. It yields the protein CASSPSSGAGDTQYF. Looking up the rest from reference TRBV19 and TRBJ2-3 gives the full variable domain: DGGITQSPKYLFRKEGQNVTLSCEQNLNHDAMYWYRQDPGQGLRLIYYSQIVNDFQKGDIAEGYSVSREKKESFPLTVTSAQKNPTAFYLCASSPSSGAGDTQYFGPGTRLTVL.

This clonotype was counted many times. This chain joins TRBV11-1 and TRBJ2-3; 8 nucleotides agree with TRBD1. Germline V CDR1 and CDR2: SGHAT, FQDESV (reference sequence). The CDR3 loop spans 19 amino acids. Trimming took 5 bases from V and 2 from J; bases not matched to a gene: 18. The CDR3 spells CASSPISPPGQVTTDTQYF. The CDR3 DNA follows: TGTGCCAGCAGCCCCATTAGCCCCCCGGGACAGGTCACCACAGATACGCAGTATTTT.

This clonotype was counted a few times. This rearrangement joins TRBV7-3 to TRBJ2-2, with D uncertain. Looked up from germline, CDR1 is SGHTA and CDR2 is FQGTGA. The CDR3 length is 14 residues. Trimming left V 1 base short and J 2 bases short, with 5 bases between. CDR3 sequence: CASSLNSNTGELFF. The CDR3 nucleotides are TGTGCCAGCAGCTTAAATTCAAACACCGGGGAGCTGTTTTTT.

This chain connects TRBV5-1 to TRBJ2-3, with TRBD2 as a possible D gene (5 bases). Trimming left V 5 bases short and J 0 bases short, with 13 bases between. The CDR3 length is 15 residues. CDR1 SGHRS and CDR2 YFSETQ come from the germline V gene. The CDR3: CASRPPAASTDTQYF. The CDR3 region has the DNA TGCGCCAGCAGGCCGCCAGCGGCTAGCACAGATACGCAGTATTTT. The variable domain in full, with the rest retrieved from reference TRBV5-1 and TRBJ2-3, is KAGVTQTPRYLIKTRGQQVTLSCSPISGHRSVSWYQQTPGQGLQFLFEYFSETQRNKGNFPGRFSGRQFSNSRSEMNVSTLELGDSALYLCASRPPAASTDTQYFGPGTRLTVL.

This clonotype was found many times. V and J are TRBV7-2 and TRBJ2-1, with 7 bases fitting TRBD2. CDR1 and CDR2 from the germline V gene are SGHTA and FQGNSA. The CDR3 has 16 residues. V was pared by 5 bases and J by 0 bases, with 7 bases of the junction left unmatched. CDR3 sequence (DNA): TGTGCCAGCAGCCCGGGGGGACCTCGCTCCTACAATGAGCAGTTCTTC. Translated: CASSPGGPRSYNEQFF.

This clonotype has more than one count but fewer than ten. This chain joins TRBV12-3 or TRBV12-4 and TRBJ1-1; D is uncertain. CDR3 size: 14 residues. V was clipped by 6 bases and J by 1 base, with 12 bases between them. CDR3 protein: CASRPSITNTEAFF. For the CDR3, the DNA is TGTGCCAGCAGACCCTCGATCACGAACACTGAAGCTTTCTTT.